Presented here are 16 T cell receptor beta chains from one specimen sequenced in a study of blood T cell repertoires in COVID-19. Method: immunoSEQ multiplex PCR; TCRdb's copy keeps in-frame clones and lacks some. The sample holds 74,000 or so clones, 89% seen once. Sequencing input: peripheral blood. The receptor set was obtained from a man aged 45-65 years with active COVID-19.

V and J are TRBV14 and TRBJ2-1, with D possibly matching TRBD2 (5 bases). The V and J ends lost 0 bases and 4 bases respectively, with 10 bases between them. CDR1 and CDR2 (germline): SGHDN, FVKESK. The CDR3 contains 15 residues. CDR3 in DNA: TGTGCCAGCAGCCAAGAACTAGTAAGGTACAATGAGCAGTTCTTC. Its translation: CASSQELVRYNEQFF. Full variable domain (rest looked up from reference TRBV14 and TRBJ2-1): EAGVTQFPSHSVIEKGQTVTLRCDPISGHDNLYWYRRVMGKEIKFLLHFVKESKQDESGMPNNRFLAERTGGTYSTLKVQPAELEDSGVYFCASSQELVRYNEQFFGPGTRLTVL.

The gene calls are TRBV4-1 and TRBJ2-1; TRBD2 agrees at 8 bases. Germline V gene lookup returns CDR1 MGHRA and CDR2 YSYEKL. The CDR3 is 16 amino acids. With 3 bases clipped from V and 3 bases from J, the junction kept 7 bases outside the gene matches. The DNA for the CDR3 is TGCGCCAGCAGCCAGGAAGCGGGGGCCGTCTACAATGAGCAGTTCTTC. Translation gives CASSQEAGAVYNEQFF.

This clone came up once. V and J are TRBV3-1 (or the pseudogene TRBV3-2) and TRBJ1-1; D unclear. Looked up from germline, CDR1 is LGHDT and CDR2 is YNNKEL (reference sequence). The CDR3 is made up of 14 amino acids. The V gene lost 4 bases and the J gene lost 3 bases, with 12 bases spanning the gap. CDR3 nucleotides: TGTGCCAGCAGCCCCGGGAGAAGATACACTGAAGCTTTCTTT. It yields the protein CASSPGRRYTEAFF.

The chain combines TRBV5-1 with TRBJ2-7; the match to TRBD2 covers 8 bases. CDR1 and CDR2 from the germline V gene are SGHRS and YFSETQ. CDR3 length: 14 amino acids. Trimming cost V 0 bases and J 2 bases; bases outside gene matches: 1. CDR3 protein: CASSLVGGAYEQYF. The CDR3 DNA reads TGCGCCAGCAGCTTGGTCGGGGGGGCCTACGAGCAGTACTTC.

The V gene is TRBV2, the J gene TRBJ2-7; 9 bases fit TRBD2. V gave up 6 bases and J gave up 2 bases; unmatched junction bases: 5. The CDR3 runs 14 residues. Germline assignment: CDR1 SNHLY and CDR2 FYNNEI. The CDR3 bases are TGTGCCAGCAGCGATAGCGGGGGAGCCTACGAGCAGTACTTC. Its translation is CASSDSGGAYEQYF.

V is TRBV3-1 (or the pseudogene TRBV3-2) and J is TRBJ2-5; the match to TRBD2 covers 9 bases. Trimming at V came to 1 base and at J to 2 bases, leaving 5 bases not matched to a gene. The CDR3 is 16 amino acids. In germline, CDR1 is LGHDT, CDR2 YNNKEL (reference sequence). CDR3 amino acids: CASSQAIAGVQETQYF. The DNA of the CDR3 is TGTGCCAGCAGCCAAGCGATAGCGGGGGTACAAGAGACCCAGTACTTC.

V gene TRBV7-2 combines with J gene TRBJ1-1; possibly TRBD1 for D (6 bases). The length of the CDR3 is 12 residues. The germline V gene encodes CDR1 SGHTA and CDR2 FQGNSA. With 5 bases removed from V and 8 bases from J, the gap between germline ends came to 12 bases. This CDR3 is CASSQRQVEAFF. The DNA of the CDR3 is TGTGCCAGCAGCCAGCGACAGGTAGAAGCTTTCTTT.

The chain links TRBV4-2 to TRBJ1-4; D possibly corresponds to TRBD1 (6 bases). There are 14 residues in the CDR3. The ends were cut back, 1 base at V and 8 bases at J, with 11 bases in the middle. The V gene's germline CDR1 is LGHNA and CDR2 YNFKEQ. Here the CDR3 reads CASSQGDTGEKLFF. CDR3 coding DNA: TGTGCCAGCAGCCAAGGGGACACGGGCGAAAAACTGTTTTTT.

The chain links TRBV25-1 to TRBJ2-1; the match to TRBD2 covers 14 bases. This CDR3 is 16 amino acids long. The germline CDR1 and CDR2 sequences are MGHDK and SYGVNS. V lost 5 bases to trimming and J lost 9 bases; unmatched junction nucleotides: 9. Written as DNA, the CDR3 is TGTGCCAGCAGTCGCCCGACTAGCGGGGGGGCCGGTGAGCAGTTCTTC. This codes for CASSRPTSGGAGEQFF.

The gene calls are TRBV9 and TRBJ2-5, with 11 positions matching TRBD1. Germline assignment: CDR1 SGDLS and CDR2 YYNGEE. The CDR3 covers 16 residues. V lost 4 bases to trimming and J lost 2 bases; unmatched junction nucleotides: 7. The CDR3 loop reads CASSRDGTGGQETQYF. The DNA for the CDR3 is TGTGCCAGCAGCCGTGATGGGACAGGGGGTCAAGAGACCCAGTACTTC.

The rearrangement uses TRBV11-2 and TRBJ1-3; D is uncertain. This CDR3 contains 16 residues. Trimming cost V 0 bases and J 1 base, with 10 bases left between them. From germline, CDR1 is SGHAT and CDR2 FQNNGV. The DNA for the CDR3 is TGTGCCAGCAGCTTAGAGGGTGGGAGGTCTGGAAACACCATATATTTT. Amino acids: CASSLEGGRSGNTIYF.

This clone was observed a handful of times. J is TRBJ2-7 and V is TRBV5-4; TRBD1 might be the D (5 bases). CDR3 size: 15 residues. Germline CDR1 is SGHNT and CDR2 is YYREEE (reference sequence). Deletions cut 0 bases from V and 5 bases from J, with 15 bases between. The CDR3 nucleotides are TGTGCCAGCAGCTTGGGGGGCACCGACCCCCACGAGCAGTACTTC. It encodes CASSLGGTDPHEQYF.

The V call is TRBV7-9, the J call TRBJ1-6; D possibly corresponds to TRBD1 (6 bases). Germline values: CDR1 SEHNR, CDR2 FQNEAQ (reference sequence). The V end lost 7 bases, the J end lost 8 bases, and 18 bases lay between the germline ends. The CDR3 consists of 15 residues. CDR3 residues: CASTLSAKGDSPLHF. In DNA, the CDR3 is TGTGCCAGCACCCTTAGCGCAAAGGGGGATTCACCCCTCCACTTT.

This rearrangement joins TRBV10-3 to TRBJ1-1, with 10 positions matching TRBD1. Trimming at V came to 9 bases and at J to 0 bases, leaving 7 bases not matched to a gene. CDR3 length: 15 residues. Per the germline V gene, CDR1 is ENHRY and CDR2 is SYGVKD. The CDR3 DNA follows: TGTGCCATACGGGACAGGGGAGACTTGAACACTGAAGCTTTCTTT. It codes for CAIRDRGDLNTEAFF.

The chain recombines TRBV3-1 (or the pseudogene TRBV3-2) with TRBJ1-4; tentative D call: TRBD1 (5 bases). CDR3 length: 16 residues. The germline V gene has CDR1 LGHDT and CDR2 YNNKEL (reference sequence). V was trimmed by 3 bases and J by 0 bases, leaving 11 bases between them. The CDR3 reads CASSQTVNATNEKLFF. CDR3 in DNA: TGTGCCAGCAGCCAGACAGTCAATGCAACTAATGAAAAACTGTTTTTT.

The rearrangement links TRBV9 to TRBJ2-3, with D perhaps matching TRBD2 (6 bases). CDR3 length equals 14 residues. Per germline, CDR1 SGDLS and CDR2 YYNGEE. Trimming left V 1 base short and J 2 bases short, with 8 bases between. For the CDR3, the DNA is TGTGCCAGCAGCGTAAGCGGGTACACAGATACGCAGTATTTT. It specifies CASSVSGYTDTQYF.